Listed below are T cell receptor beta chains from one sample, sequenced in a study of T cell repertoires in cytomegalovirus infection. TCRdb itself ran the reads through MiXCR, one entry per CDR3 protein. The sample shows approximately 590,000 distinct CDR3 sequences, 35% to 50% of them seen only once. No antigen has been assigned to these receptors. The sequencing used cultured PBMCs, collected from culture after CMV antigen stimulation. These receptors all stem from a human donor in good health (CMV status not recorded). Some clones in this sample may be carry-over from other donors' samples. CDR3s include the opening cysteine and the closing phenylalanine or tryptophan. D genes are given only for firm matches. A row's size may be missing; if present it is once, few, many or a size class.

16 | TRBJ1-4 | few | TRBV7-2 | TRBD1 | CASSLALRQGNEKLFF | TGTGCCAGCAGCTTAGCCTTGCGACAGGGTAATGAAAAACTGTTTTTT
13 | TRBJ1-6 | few | TRBV5-1 | NA | CASSLEKNSPLHF | TGCGCCAGCAGCTTGGAGAAAAACTCACCCCTCCACTTT
15 | TRBJ2-3 | few | TRBV11-3 | TRBD1 | CASSLEGQGTVTQYF | TGTGCCAGCAGCTTAGAGGGACAGGGGACAGTTACGCAGTATTTT
16 | TRBJ2-5 | few | TRBV25-1 | TRBD1 | CASSDRQGAAHGTQYF | TGTGCCAGCAGTGACCGCCAGGGGGCGGCCCACGGGACCCAGTACTTC
14 | TRBJ2-7 | NA | TRBV6-2/TRBV6-3 | TRBD2 | CASTVLAGTMGQYF | TGTGCCAGCACCGTACTAGCGGGAACGATGGGGCAGTACTTC
14 | TRBJ2-7 | NA | TRBV6-2/TRBV6-3 | TRBD1 | CASGPGQGNGEQYF | TGTGCCAGCGGACCGGGACAGGGAAATGGCGAGCAGTACTTC
14 | TRBJ2-7 | NA | TRBV3-1 | NA | CASSQNRAAYEQYF | TGTGCCAGCAGCCAAAACAGGGCCGCCTACGAGCAGTACTTC
16 | TRBJ2-1 | NA | TRBV12-3/TRBV12-4 | TRBD2 | CASSLALGGRAFEQFF | TGTGCCAGCAGTTTAGCGCTTGGCGGGAGGGCCTTTGAGCAGTTCTTC
15 | TRBJ2-2 | few | TRBV5-1 | NA | CASSSAGTDTGELFF | TGCGCCAGCAGCAGCGCCGGGACTGACACCGGGGAGCTGTTTTTT
14 | TRBJ1-2 | few | TRBV7-2 | NA | CASSSGGRSQGYTF | TGTGCCAGCAGCTCCGGTGGGAGGAGTCAGGGCTACACCTTC
19 | TRBJ2-3 | many | TRBV7-6 | TRBD2 | CASSLRPSGGPTRGDTQYF | TGTGCCAGCAGCTTACGTCCTAGCGGGGGCCCGACCCGGGGGGATACGCAGTATTTT
13 | TRBJ2-7 | NA | TRBV20-1 | NA | CSARVSSNYEQYF | TGCAGTGCTAGAGTTAGCAGCAACTACGAGCAGTACTTC
12 | TRBJ2-5 | NA | TRBV7-6 | NA | CASSRVGDGQYF | TGTGCCAGCAGCCGGGTTGGAGATGGCCAGTACTTC
12 | TRBJ2-5 | once | TRBV7-9 | NA | CASSIQPGTPYF | TGTGCCAGCAGCATCCAGCCGGGAACCCCGTACTTC
14 | TRBJ1-6 | NA | TRBV6-8 | NA | CASSVGSQWTPLHF | TGTGCCAGCAGTGTGGGGTCCCAGTGGACACCCCTCCACTTT
15 | TRBJ1-5 | few | TRBV11-2 | NA | CASSEGTRENQPQHF | TGTGCCAGCAGCGAGGGGACCAGGGAGAATCAGCCCCAGCATTTT
14 | TRBJ2-1 | few | TRBV29-1 | TRBD2 | CSVRGLANYNEQFF | TGCAGCGTCCGCGGACTAGCGAACTACAATGAGCAGTTCTTC
15 | TRBJ2-1 | NA | TRBV12-3/TRBV12-4 | NA | CASSSMDGGGNEQFF | TGTGCCAGCAGTTCTATGGACGGTGGTGGAAATGAGCAGTTCTTC
15 | TRBJ1-5 | NA | TRBV7-2 | NA | CASSVSIISNQPQHF | TGTGCCAGCAGCGTGAGCATTATAAGCAATCAGCCCCAGCATTTT
16 | TRBJ1-1 | few | TRBV20-1 | NA | CSASFPQTTLRTEAFF | TGCAGTGCTAGTTTCCCACAGACGACACTGCGGACTGAAGCTTTCTTT
16 | TRBJ1-1 | NA | TRBV14 | NA | CASSQAALGGWTEAFF | TGTGCCAGCAGCCAAGCGGCCCTGGGGGGGTGGACTGAAGCTTTCTTT
12 | TRBJ2-7 | NA | TRBV6-2/TRBV6-3 | TRBD1 | CASRLRTGEQYF | TGTGCCAGCAGACTTAGGACAGGCGAGCAGTACTTC
13 | TRBJ2-4 | NA | TRBV7-2 | NA | CASSLRDALPLYF | TGTGCCAGCAGCTTAAGGGACGCCTTACCACTGTACTTC
15 | TRBJ1-1 | NA | TRBV7-2 | NA | CASSLAGAENTEAFF | TGTGCCAGCAGCTTAGCAGGGGCGGAGAACACTGAAGCTTTCTTT
14 | TRBJ2-2 | NA | TRBV24-1 | NA | CATAGPLKTGELFF | TGTGCCACCGCGGGCCCATTGAAGACCGGGGAGCTGTTTTTT
11 | TRBJ2-3 | NA | TRBV29-1 | NA | CSGNRGDTQYF | TGCAGCGGAAACCGGGGGGATACGCAGTATTTT
14 | TRBJ1-1 | few | TRBV5-4 | NA | CASRRGESVTEAFF | TGTGCCAGCAGACGGGGGGAGTCAGTGACTGAAGCTTTCTTT
14 | TRBJ2-1 | NA | TRBV7-2 | NA | CASAPGGPYNEQFF | TGTGCCAGCGCCCCTGGGGGGCCATACAATGAGCAGTTCTTC
17 | TRBJ1-3 | few | TRBV18 | NA | CASSAGLPAYSGNTIYF | TGTGCCAGCTCGGCCGGGCTACCGGCCTACTCTGGAAACACCATATATTTT
15 | TRBJ2-1 | NA | TRBV7-6 | TRBD2 | CASSRAGLAGGWKFF | TGTGCCAGCAGCCGGGCCGGCCTAGCGGGAGGGTGGAAGTTCTTC
12 | TRBJ2-1 | NA | TRBV29-1 | NA | CSVRALGHEQFF | TGCAGCGTCCGGGCCTTGGGCCATGAGCAGTTCTTC
14 | TRBJ2-3 | NA | TRBV11-3 | TRBD2 | CASKGRGGTDTQYF | TGTGCCAGCAAAGGGCGGGGGGGCACAGATACGCAGTATTTT
14 | TRBJ1-1 | few | TRBV7-6 | TRBD1 | CASSLRQGVTEAFF | TGTGCCAGCAGCTTAAGGCAGGGGGTCACTGAAGCTTTCTTT
14 | TRBJ2-1 | NA | TRBV6-2/TRBV6-3 | NA | CASSQLGRWNEQFF | TGTGCCAGCAGTCAGCTAGGACGGTGGAATGAGCAGTTCTTC
19 | TRBJ2-2 | NA | TRBV6-6 | TRBD2 | CASSYTLAGGLANTGELFF | TGTGCCAGCAGTTACACCCTAGCGGGAGGGCTAGCGAACACCGGGGAGCTGTTTTTT
13 | TRBJ2-5 | once | TRBV7-2 | NA | CASSPRNKETQYF | TGTGCCAGCAGCCCGCGGAACAAGGAGACCCAGTACTTC
14 | TRBJ1-1 | NA | TRBV7-2 | NA | CASSFLRVNTEAFF | TGTGCCAGCAGCTTTTTGAGAGTGAACACTGAAGCTTTCTTT
16 | TRBJ1-6 | few | TRBV6-5 | NA | CASSPGGGMDNSPLHF | TGTGCCAGCAGTCCAGGCGGGGGTATGGATAATTCACCCCTCCACTTT
16 | TRBJ2-1 | few | TRBV7-2 | NA | CASSPYGTSSYNEQFF | TGTGCCAGCAGCCCCTACGGGACGTCATCCTACAATGAGCAGTTCTTC
13 | TRBJ2-3 | NA | TRBV20-1 | NA | CSARASHTDTQYF | TGCAGTGCCCGGGCTAGCCACACAGATACGCAGTATTTT
18 | TRBJ1-5 | few | TRBV19 | TRBD1 | CASRRTGVDGYLFQPQHF | TGTGCCAGTAGGCGGACAGGGGTGGACGGTTATTTATTTCAGCCCCAGCATTTT
15 | TRBJ1-5 | NA | TRBV7-4 | NA | CASSPSGSGNQPQHF | TGTGCCAGCAGCCCTTCAGGGTCCGGCAATCAGCCCCAGCATTTT
13 | TRBJ2-1 | NA | TRBV5-1 | NA | CASSLAEYGQQFF | TGCGCCAGCAGCTTGGCCGAGTATGGCCAGCAGTTCTTC
15 | TRBJ2-5 | NA | TRBV18 | TRBD2 | CASSITRGNQETQYF | TGTGCCAGCTCAATTACGCGGGGGAACCAAGAGACCCAGTACTTC
16 | TRBJ1-1 | few | TRBV11-2 | TRBD1 | CASSYQTGGANTEAFF | TGTGCCAGCAGCTACCAGACAGGGGGGGCGAACACTGAAGCTTTCTTT
13 | TRBJ1-2 | NA | TRBV12-3/TRBV12-4 | NA | CASSSTTEEIYTF | TGTGCCAGCAGTTCAACTACCGAAGAAATCTACACCTTC
16 | TRBJ2-5 | NA | TRBV12-3/TRBV12-4 | TRBD2 | CASSQRGLALQETQYF | TGTGCCAGCAGTCAAAGAGGACTAGCGCTTCAAGAGACCCAGTACTTC
15 | TRBJ2-2 | NA | TRBV19 | TRBD1 | CASSQGGSNTGELFF | TGTGCCAGTAGTCAAGGGGGCTCGAACACCGGGGAGCTGTTTTTT
14 | TRBJ2-3 | NA | TRBV7-8 | TRBD1 | CASNNRGVADTQYF | TGTGCCAGCAACAACAGGGGGGTAGCAGATACGCAGTATTTT
15 | TRBJ1-4 | NA | TRBV4-3 | NA | CASSQVAAYDEKLFF | TGCGCCAGCAGCCAAGTGGCCGCCTACGATGAAAAACTGTTTTTT